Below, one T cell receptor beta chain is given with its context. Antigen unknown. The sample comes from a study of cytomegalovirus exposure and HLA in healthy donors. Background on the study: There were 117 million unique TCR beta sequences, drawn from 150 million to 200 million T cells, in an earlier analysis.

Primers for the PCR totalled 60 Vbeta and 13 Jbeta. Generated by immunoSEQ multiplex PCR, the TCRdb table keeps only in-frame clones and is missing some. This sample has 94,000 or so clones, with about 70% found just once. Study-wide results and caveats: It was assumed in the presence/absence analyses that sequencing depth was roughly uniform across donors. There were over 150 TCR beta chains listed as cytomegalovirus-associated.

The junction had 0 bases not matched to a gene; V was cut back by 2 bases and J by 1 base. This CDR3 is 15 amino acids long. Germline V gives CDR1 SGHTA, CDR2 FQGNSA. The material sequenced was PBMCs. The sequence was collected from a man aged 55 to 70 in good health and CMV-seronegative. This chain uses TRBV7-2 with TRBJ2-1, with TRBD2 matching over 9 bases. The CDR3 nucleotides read TGTGCCAGCAGCTTAAGCGGGGGGTCCTACAATGAGCAGTTCTTC. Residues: CASSLSGGSYNEQFF. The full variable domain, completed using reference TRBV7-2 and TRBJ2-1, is GAGVSQSPSNKVTEKGKDVELRCDPISGHTALYWYRQSLGQGLEFLIYFQGNSAPDKSGLPSDRFSAERTGGSVSTLTIQRTQQEDSAVYLCASSLSGGSYNEQFFGPGTRLTVL.